The rows below give T cell receptor beta chains drawn from one sample of a study of blood T cell repertoires in COVID-19. Sequencing used immunoSEQ multiplex PCR; TCRdb keeps in-frame clones, though not all of them. Of around 200,000 clones in the sample, around 85% are singletons; the top ten hold about 20%. Material for sequencing was peripheral blood. The receptors shown here come from a man in his sixties or seventies with active or convalescent COVID-19. The CDR3 runs from the conserved cysteine through the conserved F or W. The D gene is left open where the match is weak. The size field is filled for only some rows; it gives once, few, many or a size class.

D gene	V gene	J gene	clone size	CDR3 DNA	CDR3 protein
-	TRBV2	TRBJ1-4	once	TGTGCCAGCAGTTACTCGGGTGAAAAACTGTTTTTT	CASSYSGEKLFF
-	TRBV27	TRBJ1-3	-	TGTGCCAGCGGGCAGACTGGAAACACCATATATTTT	CASGQTGNTIYF
TRBD1	TRBV5-1	TRBJ2-2	-	TGCGCCAGCAGCCCCCCGGGACAGGGGGCGAAGAACACCGGGGAGCTGTTTTTT	CASSPPGQGAKNTGELFF
TRBD1	TRBV4-3	TRBJ1-4	once	TGCGCCAGCAGCCAAGCTAGCCCGGGACAGGGCCAGCTAGGGGAAAAGAATCTGTTTTTT	CASSQASPGQGQLGEKNLFF
-	TRBV6-5	TRBJ2-2	-	TGTGCCAGCAGTTACTTGGGGGCTACCGGGGAGCTGTTTTTT	CASSYLGATGELFF
-	TRBV6-1	TRBJ2-1	-	TGTGCCAGCAGTGAAGAGGCAGGAAAGACGTACAATGAGCAGTTCTTC	CASSEEAGKTYNEQFF
-	TRBV7-9	TRBJ2-2	once	TGTGCCAGCATCCCCGCCGGCAGGACTCACACCGGGGAGCTGTTTTTT	CASIPAGRTHTGELFF
-	TRBV5-8	TRBJ2-5	-	TGTGCCAGCAGCTTGTCCCAGGAGACCCAGTACTTC	CASSLSQETQYF
-	TRBV5-3	TRBJ1-5	-	TGTGCCCCTCGGGGTAGCAATCAGCCCCAGCATTTT	CAPRGSNQPQHF
-	TRBV18	TRBJ2-5	-	TGTGCCAGCTCACCGAACAGAAAAAAGACCCAGTACTTC	CASSPNRKKTQYF
TRBD2	TRBV7-2	TRBJ2-7	few	TGTGCCAGCAGCCAAACGTTCGGGACTAGGGCGCGCGAGCAGTACTTC	CASSQTFGTRAREQYF
-	TRBV19	TRBJ1-1	few	TGTGCCAGTAGTACACAGGTCACGAACACTGAAGCTTTCTTT	CASSTQVTNTEAFF
TRBD2	TRBV5-1	TRBJ2-1	-	TGCGCCAGCAGCGACCGAGAGCGGGAGGGCCGCAATGAGCAGTTCTTC	CASSDREREGRNEQFF
TRBD2	TRBV11-2	TRBJ2-1	-	TGTGCCAGCAGCTTAGATGTACTAGCGGGAGGGTGGAATGAGCAGTTCTTC	CASSLDVLAGGWNEQFF
TRBD2	TRBV7-9	TRBJ2-1	-	TGTGCCAGCAGCTTATGGGCTAGCGGGAGCGAGGAGCAGTTCTTC	CASSLWASGSEEQFF
-	TRBV7-9	TRBJ1-4	-	TGTGCCAGCAGCTTAGCCAGGTCACCCGCAAAACTGTTTTTT	CASSLARSPAKLFF